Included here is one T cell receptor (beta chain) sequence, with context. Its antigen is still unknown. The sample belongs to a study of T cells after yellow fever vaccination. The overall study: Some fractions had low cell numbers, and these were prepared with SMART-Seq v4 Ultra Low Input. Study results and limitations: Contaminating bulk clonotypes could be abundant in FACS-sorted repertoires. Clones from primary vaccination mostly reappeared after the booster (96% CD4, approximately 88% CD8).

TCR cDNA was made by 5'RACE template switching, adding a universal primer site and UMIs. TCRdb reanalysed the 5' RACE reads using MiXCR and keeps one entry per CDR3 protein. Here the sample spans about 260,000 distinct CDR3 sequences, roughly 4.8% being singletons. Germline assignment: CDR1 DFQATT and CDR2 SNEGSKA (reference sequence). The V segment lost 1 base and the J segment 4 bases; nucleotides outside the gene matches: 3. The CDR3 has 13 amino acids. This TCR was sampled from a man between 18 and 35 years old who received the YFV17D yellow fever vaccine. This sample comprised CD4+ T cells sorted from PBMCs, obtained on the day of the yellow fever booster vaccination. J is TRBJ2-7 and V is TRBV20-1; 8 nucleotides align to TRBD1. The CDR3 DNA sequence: TGCAGTGCTAGAGGACAGGGGTTTTACGAGCAGTACGTC. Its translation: CSARGQGFYEQYV.